These 24 T cell receptor beta chains came from one sample sequenced in a study of blood T cell repertoires in COVID-19. This table comes from immunoSEQ multiplex PCR, and its TCRdb copy is limited to in-frame clones, with some not included. The table has about 140,000 clones, 80% to 90% seen once. Sequenced material: peripheral blood. Receptors originate from a human donor with acute or convalescent COVID-19. The donor label of this sample is uncertain.

The chain joins TRBV28 to TRBJ2-4; TRBD2 matches at 7 bases. Germline-derived CDR1 and CDR2 are MDHEN and SYDVKM. The J segment lost 0 bases and the V segment lost 6 bases, leaving 8 bases of the junction unmatched. The CDR3 runs 16 residues. CDR3 loop: CASSSLAGKAKNIQYF. The CDR3 region has the DNA TGTGCCAGCAGCTCCTTAGCGGGTAAAGCCAAAAACATTCAGTACTTC.

V is TRBV18 and J is TRBJ2-7; the D gene is possibly TRBD1 (6 bases). This CDR3 is built from 13 residues. With 2 bases removed from V and 5 bases from J, the gap between germline ends came to 10 bases. From germline, CDR1 is KGHSH and CDR2 LQKENI. The CDR3 bases are TGTGCCAGCTCACCATACACAGGGCACGAGCAGTACGTC. Protein sequence: CASSPYTGHEQYV.

V usage is TRBV7-8 and J usage is TRBJ2-3; 11 bases match TRBD2. With 6 bases clipped from V and 5 bases from J, the junction kept 7 bases outside the gene matches. The germline gives CDR1 SGHVS, CDR2 FQNEAQ. The length of the CDR3 is 15 residues. The CDR3 DNA is TGTGCCAGCAGACCTAGCGGGGGGTTTGGAGATACGCAGTATTTT. Translated: CASRPSGGFGDTQYF. The full variable domain, its missing parts supplied by reference TRBV7-8 and TRBJ2-3, is GAGVSQSPRYKVAKRGQDVALRCDPISGHVSLFWYQQALGQGPEFLTYFQNEAQLDKSGLPSDRFFAERPEGSVSTLKIQRTQQEDSAVYLCASRPSGGFGDTQYFGPGTRLTVL.

The chain recombines TRBV18 with TRBJ1-2; D unresolved. This CDR3 contains 16 residues. CDR1 KGHSH and CDR2 LQKENI come from the germline V gene. Trimming pared 6 bases from V and 8 bases from J, leaving 25 bases between. The CDR3 bases are TGTGCCAGCTCCTCGGTGGGTACTAGAAAATATGGAGGCTACACCTTC. It encodes CASSSVGTRKYGGYTF.

The rearrangement uses TRBV10-1 and TRBJ2-7, with 7 bases lining up with TRBD1. The CDR3 has 12 residues. The germline V gene has CDR1 WNHNN and CDR2 SYGVQD (reference sequence). The ends lost 10 bases at V and 7 bases at J; junction bases unmatched: 10. Here the CDR3 reads CAITGDPWEQYV. In DNA, the CDR3 is TGCGCCATTACAGGGGACCCTTGGGAGCAGTACGTC.

The rearrangement joins TRBV4-1 to TRBJ1-2, with D uncertain. This CDR3 region has 16 residues. CDR1 is MGHRA, CDR2 YSYEKL, per germline. V lost 0 bases and J lost 9, with 20 bases in between. The CDR3 is CASSQDLSVGRGSYTF. In DNA, the CDR3 is TGCGCCAGCAGCCAAGATCTCTCTGTTGGCCGCGGTAGCTACACCTTC.

The chain employs TRBV5-6 and TRBJ1-5; 8 nucleotides match TRBD1. This CDR3 spans 17 amino acids. Germline CDR1 SGHDT, CDR2 YYEEEE. J lost 7 bases, V lost 1 base, and 13 bases had no gene match. CDR3 residues: CASSLLGTQGEHQPQHF. Here the CDR3 DNA reads TGTGCCAGCAGCTTGCTTGGCACACAGGGGGAACACCAGCCCCAGCATTTT.

The CDR3 region is CASTSLKGLAGGNEQFF. The CDR3 DNA reads as TGTGCCAGTACCTCCCTCAAGGGGCTAGCGGGAGGGAATGAGCAGTTCTTC. The rearrangement uses TRBV19 and TRBJ2-1, with 12 positions matching TRBD2. The V gene end was trimmed by 7 bases and the J gene end by 7 bases; junction bases not matched to a gene: 14. The V gene's germline CDR1 is LNHDA and CDR2 SQIVND (reference sequence). This CDR3 region has 17 residues.

This chain connects TRBV27 to TRBJ2-2; a weak D match, TRBD1 (6 bases). Germline values: CDR1 MNHEY, CDR2 SMNVEV (reference sequence). The length of the CDR3 is 16 residues. Trimming took off 2 bases at V and 2 bases at J, with 12 bases between the two ends. This chain's CDR3 is CASSLTGRINTGELFF. Written as DNA, the CDR3 is TGTGCCAGCAGTTTAACAGGGAGAATCAACACCGGGGAGCTGTTTTTT.

The V call is TRBV7-9, the J call TRBJ1-2; D might be TRBD1 (6 bases). The CDR3 is made up of 14 amino acids. The germline gives CDR1 SEHNR, CDR2 FQNEAQ (reference sequence). V gave up 5 bases and J gave up 4 bases, with 14 bases separating them. CDR3 DNA: TGTGCCAGCAGCACTTCACAGGGTAGCTATGGCTACACCTTC. Protein: CASSTSQGSYGYTF. Filled out from reference TRBV7-9 and TRBJ1-2, the complete variable domain reads DTGVSQNPRHKITKRGQNVTFRCDPISEHNRLYWYRQTLGQGPEFLTYFQNEAQLEKSRLLSDRFSAERPKGSFSTLEIQRTEQGDSAMYLCASSTSQGSYGYTFGSGTRLTVV.

The V and J genes are TRBV7-9 and TRBJ1-6; D possibly corresponds to TRBD1 (6 bases). The germline V gene encodes CDR1 SEHNR and CDR2 FQNEAQ (reference sequence). Trimming removed 5 bases from V and 5 bases from J, with 10 bases in between. The CDR3 extends over 14 amino acids. The CDR3 coding sequence is TGTGCCAGCAGCGGGGACACCGATAATTCACCCCTCCACTTT. Translating gives CASSGDTDNSPLHF. Together with reference TRBV7-9 and TRBJ1-6, the CDR3 gives the full variable domain: DTGVSQNPRHKITKRGQNVTFRCDPISEHNRLYWYRQTLGQGPEFLTYFQNEAQLEKSRLLSDRFSAERPKGSFSTLEIQRTEQGDSAMYLCASSGDTDNSPLHFGNGTRLTVT.

The chain has TRBV21-1 and TRBJ2-7; the D call in the table, TRBD2, was not verified against the DNA. TRBV21-1 is shown as a pseudogene. This CDR3 is built from 17 residues. CDR3 in amino acids: CASSNQALSGRVGEQYV. In DNA form, the CDR3 reads TGTGCCAGCAGCAACCAGGCACTTAGCGGGAGAGTCGGCGAGCAGTACGTC.

The chain joins TRBV29-1 to TRBJ2-1; 7 bases agree with TRBD1. V lost 3 bases, J lost 8 bases, and 4 bases stayed unmatched. Germline CDR1 SQVTM, CDR2 ANQGSEA. This CDR3 contains 12 residues. CDR3 in amino acids: CSVDKGAHEQFF. The CDR3 nucleotides are TGCAGCGTTGATAAGGGGGCTCATGAGCAGTTCTTC.

This clone was counted once. The rearrangement joins TRBV5-8 to TRBJ2-7; D ambiguous. In germline, CDR1 is SGHTS, CDR2 YDEGEE. This CDR3 has 11 residues. V was cut by 4 bases and J by 4 bases, with 6 bases left in between. The DNA for the CDR3 is TGTGCCAGCAGCCCTGAGTACGAGCAGTACGTC. Translation gives CASSPEYEQYV.

On this clone: At one end the junction does not follow the germline gene, possibly because of a read error. V usage is TRBV6-1 and J usage is TRBJ1-4, with D perhaps TRBD1 (6 bases). This CDR3 is 16 amino acids long. Germline CDR1 MNHNS, CDR2 SASEGT. The CDR3 nucleotides are TGTGCCAGCAGTGAAGCACTTGGGACAACGAATGAAAAACTGTTTTTT. Translated, it gives CASSEALGTTNEKLFF.

This clone has only a few counts. The chain employs TRBV5-5 and TRBJ2-5; no firm D call. The CDR3 contains 12 residues. V was pared by 5 bases and J by 3 bases, with 8 bases between. Looked up from germline, CDR1 is SGHKS and CDR2 is YYEKEE (reference sequence). CDR3: CASSFEEETQYF. DNA of the CDR3: TGTGCCAGCAGTTTCGAGGAAGAGACCCAGTACTTC.

The chain has TRBV30 and TRBJ1-1, with D uncertain. Looked up from germline, CDR1 is GTSNPN and CDR2 is SVGIG (reference sequence). V was trimmed by 2 bases and J by 10 bases, leaving 14 bases between them. This CDR3 spans 12 amino acids. The CDR3 DNA is TGTGCCTGGAGTCTCCTCGGGGTTCGAGCTTTCTTT. Translating it yields CAWSLLGVRAFF.

The chain uses TRBV5-1 and TRBJ1-2; D gene unclear. This CDR3 has 13 amino acids. CDR1 SGHRS and CDR2 YFSETQ come from the germline V gene. Trimming took off 3 bases at V and 4 bases at J, with 10 bases between the two ends. The CDR3 DNA is TGCGCCAGCAGCTACGGAGGAGGCTATGGCTACACCTTC. Its translation: CASSYGGGYGYTF.

This sequence joins TRBV7-3 and TRBJ2-3; maybe TRBD2 (5 bases). From germline, CDR1 is SGHTA and CDR2 FQGTGA. V gave up 0 bases and J gave up 4 bases, with 14 bases separating them. The CDR3 sequence is 16 residues long. The CDR3, as DNA: TGTGCCAGCAGCTTAACCGGGGTTCGGGAAGCAGATACGCAGTATTTT. It encodes CASSLTGVREADTQYF.

The rearrangement joins TRBV5-1 to TRBJ1-5, with 9 bases matching TRBD1. This CDR3 is 16 amino acids long. V gave up 4 bases and J gave up 3 bases; unmatched junction bases: 8. Germline V gene sequence: CDR1 SGHRS, CDR2 YFSETQ. This CDR3 is CASSVGQGSLNQPQHF. DNA of the CDR3: TGCGCCAGCAGCGTGGGACAGGGAAGCCTCAATCAGCCCCAGCATTTT.

The chain combines TRBV28 with TRBJ2-3, with TRBD2 matching over 7 bases. The CDR3 loop spans 15 amino acids. CDR1 MDHEN and CDR2 SYDVKM come from the germline V gene. J gave up 1 base and V 5 bases, and 6 bases lay outside the gene matches. Here the CDR3 DNA reads TGTGCCAGCAGTCGACTAGCCTCAGGCACAGATACGCAGTATTTT. Amino acid sequence: CASSRLASGTDTQYF.

This clone was seen once. The chain joins TRBV28 to TRBJ2-7; a possible D gene is TRBD1 (6 bases). CDR1 is MDHEN, CDR2 SYDVKM, per germline. The CDR3 is 12 amino acids. Trimming took off 5 bases at V and 6 bases at J, with 11 bases between the two ends. CDR3 in amino acids: CASSLMTGEQYF. In DNA form, the CDR3 reads TGTGCCAGCAGTCTGATGACAGGCGAGCAGTACTTC.

CDR3: CASSPLLAGLSYEQYF. Here the CDR3 DNA reads TGTGCCAGCAGCCCCCTACTAGCGGGACTCTCCTACGAGCAGTACTTC. The rearrangement uses TRBV7-9 and TRBJ2-7, with TRBD2 matching over 10 bases. Germline values: CDR1 SEHNR, CDR2 FQNEAQ (reference sequence). V shed 5 bases, J shed 0 bases, and the junction held 7 bases outside the gene matches. The CDR3 is 16 residues long.

The chain employs TRBV28 and TRBJ2-5; 7 bases are shared with TRBD1. V dropped 5 bases and J dropped 2; count of bases not matched to a gene: 11. Germline lookup yields CDR1 MDHEN and CDR2 SYDVKM. This CDR3 spans 16 amino acids. CDR3 residues: CASSVRQGEGQETQYF. The CDR3 DNA reads TGTGCCAGCAGTGTAAGACAGGGCGAGGGGCAAGAGACCCAGTACTTC.